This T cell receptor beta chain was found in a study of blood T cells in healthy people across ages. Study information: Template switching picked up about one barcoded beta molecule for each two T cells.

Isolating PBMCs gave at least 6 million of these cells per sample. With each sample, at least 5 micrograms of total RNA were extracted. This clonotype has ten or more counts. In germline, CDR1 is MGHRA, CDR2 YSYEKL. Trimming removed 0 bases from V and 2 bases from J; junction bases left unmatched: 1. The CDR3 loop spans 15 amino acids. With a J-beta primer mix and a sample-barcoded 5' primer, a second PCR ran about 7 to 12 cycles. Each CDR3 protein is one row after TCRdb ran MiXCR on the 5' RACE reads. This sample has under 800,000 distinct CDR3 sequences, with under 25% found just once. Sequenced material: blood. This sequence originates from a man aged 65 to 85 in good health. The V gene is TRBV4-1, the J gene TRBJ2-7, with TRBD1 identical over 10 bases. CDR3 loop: CASSQEGTGAYEQYF. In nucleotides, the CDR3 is TGCGCCAGCAGCCAAGAGGGGACAGGGGCCTACGAGCAGTACTTC.